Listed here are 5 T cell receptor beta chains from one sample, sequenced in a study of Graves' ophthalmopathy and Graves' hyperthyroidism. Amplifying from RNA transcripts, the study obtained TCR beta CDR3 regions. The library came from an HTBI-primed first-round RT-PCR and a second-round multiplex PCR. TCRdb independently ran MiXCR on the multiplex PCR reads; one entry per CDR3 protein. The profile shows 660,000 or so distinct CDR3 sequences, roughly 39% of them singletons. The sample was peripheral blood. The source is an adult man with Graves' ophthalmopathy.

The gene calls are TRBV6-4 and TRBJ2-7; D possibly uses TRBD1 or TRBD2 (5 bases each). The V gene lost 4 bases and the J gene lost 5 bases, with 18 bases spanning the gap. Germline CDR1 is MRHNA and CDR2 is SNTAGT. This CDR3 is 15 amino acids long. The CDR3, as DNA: TGTGCCAGCAGTGTTTTGAGGGGACCCAACGACGAGCAGTACGTC. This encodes CASSVLRGPNDEQYV.

CDR3 nucleotide sequence: TGTGCCATCAGTCCGGGTGGCTACAATCAGCCCCAGCATTTT. It specifies CAISPGGYNQPQHF. The chain links TRBV10-3 to TRBJ1-5; D unresolved. The germline V gene encodes CDR1 ENHRY and CDR2 SYGVKD. V gave up 5 bases and J gave up 3 bases, with 11 bases separating them. The CDR3 is made up of 14 amino acids.

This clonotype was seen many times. CDR3 amino acids: CASSSTKGESSYEQYF. DNA for the CDR3: TGTGCCAGTAGTTCCACGAAGGGGGAGAGCTCCTACGAGCAGTACTTC. The chain is built from TRBV19 and TRBJ2-7; D is perhaps TRBD1 (6 bases). This CDR3 has 16 amino acids. Per germline, CDR1 LNHDA and CDR2 SQIVND (reference sequence). V shed 5 bases and J shed 0 bases, with 17 bases lying between them.

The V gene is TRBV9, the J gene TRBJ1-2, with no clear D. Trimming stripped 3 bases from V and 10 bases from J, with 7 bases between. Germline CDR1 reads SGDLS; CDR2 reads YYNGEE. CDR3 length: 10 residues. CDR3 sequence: CASSDCDYTF. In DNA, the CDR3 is TGTGCCAGCAGCGATTGTGACTACACCTTC.

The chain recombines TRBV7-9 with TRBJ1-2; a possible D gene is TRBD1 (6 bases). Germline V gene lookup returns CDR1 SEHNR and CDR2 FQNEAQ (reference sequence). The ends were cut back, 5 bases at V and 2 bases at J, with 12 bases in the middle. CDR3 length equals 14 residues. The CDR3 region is CASSLPDRNYGYTF. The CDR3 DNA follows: TGTGCCAGCAGCCTACCCGACAGGAACTATGGCTACACCTTC.